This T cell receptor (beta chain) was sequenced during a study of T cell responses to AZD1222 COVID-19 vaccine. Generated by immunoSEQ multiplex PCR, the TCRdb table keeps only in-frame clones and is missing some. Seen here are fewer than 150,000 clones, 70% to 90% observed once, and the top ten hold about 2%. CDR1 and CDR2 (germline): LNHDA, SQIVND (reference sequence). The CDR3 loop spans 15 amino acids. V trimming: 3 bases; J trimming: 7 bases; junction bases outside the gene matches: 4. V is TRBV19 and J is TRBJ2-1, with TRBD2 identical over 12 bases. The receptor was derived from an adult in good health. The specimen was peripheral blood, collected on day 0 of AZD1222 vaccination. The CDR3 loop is CASSILAGGQNEQFF. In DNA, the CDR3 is TGTGCCAGTAGTATCCTAGCGGGGGGGCAGAATGAGCAGTTCTTC.